The clone carrying this TCR beta chain has only one observation. The antigen is not known. The PCR used 60 Vbeta and 13 Jbeta primers. The protocol was immunoSEQ multiplex PCR, while the TCRdb copy is restricted to in-frame clones and leaves out a portion. The top ten clones hold approximately 1.9% of a sample with some 89,000 clones, roughly 80% of them seen once. The data originate from a study of cytomegalovirus exposure and HLA in healthy donors. Study-level points and caveats: Later analysis identified a missense DCLRE1C variant that was linked to TCR beta V- and J-gene trimming.

The sequence derives from a woman aged 30 to 39 in good health and CMV-seronegative. The sample comprised PBMCs.

The CDR3 DNA reads TGTGCCACCAGCAGCCTACAGGGTCTTAACACTGAAGCTTTCTTT. It translates to CATSSLQGLNTEAFF. The chain carries TRBV15 and TRBJ1-1; D is possibly TRBD1 (6 bases). Trimming shortened V by 3 bases and J by 2 bases, and 13 bases separated the two germline ends. Germline V CDR1 and CDR2: LNHNV, YYDKDF (reference sequence). The CDR3 has 15 residues.